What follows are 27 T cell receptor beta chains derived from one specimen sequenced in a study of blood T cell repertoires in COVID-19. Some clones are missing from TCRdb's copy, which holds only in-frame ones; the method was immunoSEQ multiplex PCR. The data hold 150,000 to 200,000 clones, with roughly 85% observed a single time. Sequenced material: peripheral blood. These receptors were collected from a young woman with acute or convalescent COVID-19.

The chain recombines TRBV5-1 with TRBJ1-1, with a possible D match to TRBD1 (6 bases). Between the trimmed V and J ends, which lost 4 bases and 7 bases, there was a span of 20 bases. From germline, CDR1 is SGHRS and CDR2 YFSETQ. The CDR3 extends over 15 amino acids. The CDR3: CASSEAGVPRFEAFF. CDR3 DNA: TGCGCCAGCAGCGAGGCAGGGGTTCCGAGGTTTGAAGCTTTCTTT. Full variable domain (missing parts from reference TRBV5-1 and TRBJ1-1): KAGVTQTPRYLIKTRGQQVTLSCSPISGHRSVSWYQQTPGQGLQFLFEYFSETQRNKGNFPGRFSGRQFSNSRSEMNVSTLELGDSALYLCASSEAGVPRFEAFFGQGTRLTVV.

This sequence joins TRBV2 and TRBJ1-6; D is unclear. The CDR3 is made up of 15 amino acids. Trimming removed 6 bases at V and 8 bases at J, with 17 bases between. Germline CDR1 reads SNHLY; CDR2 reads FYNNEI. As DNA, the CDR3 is TGTGCCAGCAGGTCCGCAGTCCATGCGGATTCACCCCTCCACTTT. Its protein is CASRSAVHADSPLHF.

CDR3 bases: TGTGCCAGCAGTTACCTCCGACAGGGGGGGGCCTACGAGCAGTACTTC. Translated, it gives CASSYLRQGGAYEQYF. This chain links TRBV6-2 or TRBV6-3 with TRBJ2-7; 9 nucleotides align to TRBD1. Germline V gene lookup returns CDR1 MNHEY and CDR2 SVGEGT. The CDR3 contains 16 residues. V lost 2 bases and J lost 2; bases outside the gene matches: 7.

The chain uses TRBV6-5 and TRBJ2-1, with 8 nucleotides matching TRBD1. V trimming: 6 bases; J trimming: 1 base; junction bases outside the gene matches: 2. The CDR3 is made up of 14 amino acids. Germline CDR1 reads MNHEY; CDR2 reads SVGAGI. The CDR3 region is CASRTGGSYNEQFF. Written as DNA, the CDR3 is TGTGCCAGCAGAACAGGGGGGTCCTACAATGAGCAGTTCTTC.

CDR3 nucleotide sequence: TGTGCCAGCAGCCACATCTCAGGCAGAACCTACGAGCAGTACTTC. Residues: CASSHISGRTYEQYF. The V and J genes are TRBV11-2 and TRBJ2-7; the D is unclear. Between the trimmed V and J ends, which lost 5 bases and 2 bases, there was a span of 16 bases. Germline V gene data show CDR1 as SGHAT and CDR2 as FQNNGV. The CDR3 is 15 amino acids. The full variable domain, with the rest looked up from reference TRBV11-2 and TRBJ2-7, is EAGVAQSPRYKIIEKRQSVAFWCNPISGHATLYWYQQILGQGPKLLIQFQNNGVVDDSQLPKDRFSAERLKGVDSTLKIQPAKLEDSAVYLCASSHISGRTYEQYFGPGTRLTVT.

DNA for the CDR3: TGTGCCAGCAGCCAAGACCTAAGGAACACTGAAGCTTTCTTT. This gives the protein CASSQDLRNTEAFF. The chain joins TRBV14 to TRBJ1-1; D is unresolved. This CDR3 contains 14 residues. Germline V gives CDR1 SGHDN, CDR2 FVKESK. Between the trimmed V and J ends, which lost 0 bases and 1 base, there was a span of 6 bases. Drawing the rest from reference TRBV14 and TRBJ1-1, the complete variable domain is EAGVTQFPSHSVIEKGQTVTLRCDPISGHDNLYWYRRVMGKEIKFLLHFVKESKQDESGMPNNRFLAERTGGTYSTLKVQPAELEDSGVYFCASSQDLRNTEAFFGQGTRLTVV.

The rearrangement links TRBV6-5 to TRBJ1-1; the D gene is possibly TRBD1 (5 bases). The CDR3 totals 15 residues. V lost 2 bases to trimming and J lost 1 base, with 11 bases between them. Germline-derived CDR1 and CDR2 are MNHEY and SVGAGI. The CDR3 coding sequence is TGTGCCAGCAGTTACGGGACTTGGAGGAACACTGAAGCTTTCTTT. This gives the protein CASSYGTWRNTEAFF.

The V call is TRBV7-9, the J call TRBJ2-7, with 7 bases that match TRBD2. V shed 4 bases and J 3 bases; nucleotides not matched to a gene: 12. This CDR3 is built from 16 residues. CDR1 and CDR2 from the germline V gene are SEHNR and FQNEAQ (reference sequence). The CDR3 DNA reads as TGTGCCAGCAGCTCCCCCGGGGAGGGCCTTTTCTACGAGCAGTACTTC. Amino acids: CASSSPGEGLFYEQYF.

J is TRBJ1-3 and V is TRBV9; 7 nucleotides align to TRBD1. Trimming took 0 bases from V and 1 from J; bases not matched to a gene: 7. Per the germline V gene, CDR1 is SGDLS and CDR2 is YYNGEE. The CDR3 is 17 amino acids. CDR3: CASSVEARQGSGNTIYF. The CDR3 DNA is TGTGCCAGCAGCGTAGAAGCTCGACAGGGATCTGGAAACACCATATATTTT. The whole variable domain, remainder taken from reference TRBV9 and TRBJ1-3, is DSGVTQTPKHLITATGQRVTLRCSPRSGDLSVYWYQQSLDQGLQFLIQYYNGEERAKGNILERFSAQQFPDLHSELNLSSLELGDSALYFCASSVEARQGSGNTIYFGEGSWLTVV.

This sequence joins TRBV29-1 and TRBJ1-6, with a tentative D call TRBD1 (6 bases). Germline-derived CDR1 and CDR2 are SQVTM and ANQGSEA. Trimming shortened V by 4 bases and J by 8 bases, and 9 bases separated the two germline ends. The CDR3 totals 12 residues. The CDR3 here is CSVAQGDSPLHF. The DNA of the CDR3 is TGCAGCGTTGCACAGGGCGATTCACCCCTCCACTTT.

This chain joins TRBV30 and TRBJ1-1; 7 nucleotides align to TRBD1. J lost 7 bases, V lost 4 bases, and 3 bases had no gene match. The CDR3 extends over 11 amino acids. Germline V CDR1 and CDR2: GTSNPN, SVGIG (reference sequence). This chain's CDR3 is CAWIGGSEAFF. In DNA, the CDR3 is TGTGCCTGGATAGGGGGCAGTGAAGCTTTCTTT.

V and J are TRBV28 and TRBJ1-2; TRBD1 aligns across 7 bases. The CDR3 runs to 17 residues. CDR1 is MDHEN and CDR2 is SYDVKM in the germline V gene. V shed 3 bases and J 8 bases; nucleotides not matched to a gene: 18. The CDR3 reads CASSFSLGPQGVEGYTF. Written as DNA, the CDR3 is TGTGCCAGCAGTTTCTCGCTCGGACCTCAGGGGGTGGAGGGCTACACCTTC.

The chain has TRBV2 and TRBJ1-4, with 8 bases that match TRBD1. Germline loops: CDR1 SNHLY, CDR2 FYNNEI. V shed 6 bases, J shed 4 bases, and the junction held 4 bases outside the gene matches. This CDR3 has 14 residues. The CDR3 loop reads CASRETGVNEKLFF. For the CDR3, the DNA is TGTGCCAGCAGAGAGACAGGGGTTAATGAAAAACTGTTTTTT.

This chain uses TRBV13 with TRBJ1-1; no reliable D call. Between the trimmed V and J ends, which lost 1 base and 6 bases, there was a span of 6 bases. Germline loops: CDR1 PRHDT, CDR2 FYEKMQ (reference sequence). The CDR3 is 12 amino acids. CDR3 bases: TGTGCCAGCAGCTTAGCACGGGCTGAAGCTTTCTTT. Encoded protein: CASSLARAEAFF.

The CDR3 is CASSLAGGMLETQYF. The CDR3 bases are TGTGCCAGCAGCTTAGCGGGCGGGATGCTGGAGACCCAGTACTTC. The rearrangement joins TRBV11-2 to TRBJ2-5, with D perhaps matching TRBD2 (6 bases). Germline CDR1 reads SGHAT; CDR2 reads FQNNGV. V was shortened by 1 base and J by 5 bases, with 14 bases between the two germline ends. The CDR3 runs 15 residues.

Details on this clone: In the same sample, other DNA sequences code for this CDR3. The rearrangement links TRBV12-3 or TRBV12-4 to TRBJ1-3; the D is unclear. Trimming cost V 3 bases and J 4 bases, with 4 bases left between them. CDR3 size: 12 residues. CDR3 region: CASSFGGNTIYF. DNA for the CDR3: TGTGCCAGCAGTTTTGGCGGAAACACCATATATTTT.

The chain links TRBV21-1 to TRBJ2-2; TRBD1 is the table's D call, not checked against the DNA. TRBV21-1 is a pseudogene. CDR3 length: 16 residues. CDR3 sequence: CATRLQGPSNTGELFF. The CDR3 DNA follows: TGTGCCACACGGCTACAGGGGCCCTCGAACACCGGGGAGCTGTTTTTT.

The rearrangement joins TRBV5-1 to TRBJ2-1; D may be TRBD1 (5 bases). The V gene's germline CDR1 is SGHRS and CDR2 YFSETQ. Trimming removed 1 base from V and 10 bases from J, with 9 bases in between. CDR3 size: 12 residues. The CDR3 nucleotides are TGCGCCAGCAGCTTGTCACAGGAAGAGCAGTTCTTC. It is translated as CASSLSQEEQFF.

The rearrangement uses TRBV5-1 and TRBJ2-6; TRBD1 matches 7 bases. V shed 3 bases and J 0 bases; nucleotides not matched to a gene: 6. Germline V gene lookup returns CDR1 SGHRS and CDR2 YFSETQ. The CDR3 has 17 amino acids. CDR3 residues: CASSWTGLPSGANVLTF. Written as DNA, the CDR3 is TGCGCCAGCAGCTGGACAGGTCTCCCCTCTGGGGCCAACGTCCTGACTTTC.

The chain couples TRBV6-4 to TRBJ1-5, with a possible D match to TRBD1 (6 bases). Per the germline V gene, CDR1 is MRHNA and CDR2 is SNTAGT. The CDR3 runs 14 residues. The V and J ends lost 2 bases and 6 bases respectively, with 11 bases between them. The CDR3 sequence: CASSDGGGGQPQHF. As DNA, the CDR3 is TGTGCCAGCAGTGACGGCGGGGGCGGTCAGCCCCAGCATTTT.

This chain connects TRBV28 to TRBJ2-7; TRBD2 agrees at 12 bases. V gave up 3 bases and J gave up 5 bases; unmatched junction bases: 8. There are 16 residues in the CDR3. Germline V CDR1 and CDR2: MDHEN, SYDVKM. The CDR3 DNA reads TGTGCCAGCAGTTTCGGCCGACTAGCGGGGGTGGACGAGCAGTACTTC. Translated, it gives CASSFGRLAGVDEQYF.

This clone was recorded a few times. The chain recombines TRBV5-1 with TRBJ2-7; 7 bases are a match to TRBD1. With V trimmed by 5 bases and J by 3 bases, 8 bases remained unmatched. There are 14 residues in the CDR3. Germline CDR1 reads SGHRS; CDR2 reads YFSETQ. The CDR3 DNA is TGCGCCAGCAGATCTACCGGGACAGTCTACGAGCAGTACTTC. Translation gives CASRSTGTVYEQYF.

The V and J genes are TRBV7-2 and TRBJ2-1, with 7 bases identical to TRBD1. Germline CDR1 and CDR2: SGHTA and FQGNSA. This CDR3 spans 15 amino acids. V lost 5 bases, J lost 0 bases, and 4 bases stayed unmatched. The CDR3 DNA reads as TGTGCCAGCAGCATCACAGGGGTCTCCTACAATGAGCAGTTCTTC. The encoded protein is CASSITGVSYNEQFF. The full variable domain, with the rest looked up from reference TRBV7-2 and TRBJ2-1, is GAGVSQSPSNKVTEKGKDVELRCDPISGHTALYWYRQSLGQGLEFLIYFQGNSAPDKSGLPSDRFSAERTGGSVSTLTIQRTQQEDSAVYLCASSITGVSYNEQFFGPGTRLTVL.

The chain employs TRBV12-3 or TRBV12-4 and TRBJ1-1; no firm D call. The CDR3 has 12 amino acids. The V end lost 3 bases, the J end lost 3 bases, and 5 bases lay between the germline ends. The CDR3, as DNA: TGTGCCAGCAGTTTGAGTTACACTGAAGCTTTCTTT. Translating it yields CASSLSYTEAFF.

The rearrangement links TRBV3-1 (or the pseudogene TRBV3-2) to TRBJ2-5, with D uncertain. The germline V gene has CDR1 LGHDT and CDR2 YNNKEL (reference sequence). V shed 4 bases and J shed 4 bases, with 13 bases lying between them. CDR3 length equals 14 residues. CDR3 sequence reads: CASSPPPGRETQYF. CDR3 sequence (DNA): TGTGCCAGCAGCCCTCCCCCGGGTCGAGAGACCCAGTACTTC.

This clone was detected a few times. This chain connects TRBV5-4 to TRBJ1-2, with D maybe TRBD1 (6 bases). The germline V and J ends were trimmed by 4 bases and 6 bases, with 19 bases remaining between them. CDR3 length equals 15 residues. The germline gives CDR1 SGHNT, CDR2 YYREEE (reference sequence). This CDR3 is CASSGGWGRKDGYTF. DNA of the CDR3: TGTGCCAGCAGCGGGGGTTGGGGGCGGAAGGATGGCTACACCTTC.

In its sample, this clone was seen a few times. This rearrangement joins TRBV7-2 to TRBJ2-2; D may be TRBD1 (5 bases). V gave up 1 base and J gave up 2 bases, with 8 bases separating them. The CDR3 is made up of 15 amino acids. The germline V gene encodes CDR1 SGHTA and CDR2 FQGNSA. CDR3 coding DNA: TGTGCCAGCAGCTTAGGGGGCAAAAACACCGGGGAGCTGTTTTTT. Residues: CASSLGGKNTGELFF.